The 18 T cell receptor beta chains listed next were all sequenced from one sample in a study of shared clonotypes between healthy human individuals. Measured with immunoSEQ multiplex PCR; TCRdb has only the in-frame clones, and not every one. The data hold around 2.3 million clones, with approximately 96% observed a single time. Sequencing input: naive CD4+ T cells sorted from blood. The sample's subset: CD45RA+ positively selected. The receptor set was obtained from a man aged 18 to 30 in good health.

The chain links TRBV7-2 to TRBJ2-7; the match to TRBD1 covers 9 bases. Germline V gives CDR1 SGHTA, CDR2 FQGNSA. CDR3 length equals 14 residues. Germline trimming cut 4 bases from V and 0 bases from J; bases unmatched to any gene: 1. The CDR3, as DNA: TGTGCCAGCAGCTACAGGGGGCCCTCCTACGAGCAGTACTTC. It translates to CASSYRGPSYEQYF. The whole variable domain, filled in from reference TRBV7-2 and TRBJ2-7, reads GAGVSQSPSNKVTEKGKDVELRCDPISGHTALYWYRQSLGQGLEFLIYFQGNSAPDKSGLPSDRFSAERTGGSVSTLTIQRTQQEDSAVYLCASSYRGPSYEQYFGPGTRLTVT.

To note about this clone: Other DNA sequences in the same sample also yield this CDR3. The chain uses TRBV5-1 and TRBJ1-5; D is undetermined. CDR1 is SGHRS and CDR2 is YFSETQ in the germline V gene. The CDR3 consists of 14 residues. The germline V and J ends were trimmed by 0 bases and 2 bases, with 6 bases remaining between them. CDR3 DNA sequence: TGCGCCAGCAGCTTGGATCCAGGCAATCAGCCCCAGCATTTT. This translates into CASSLDPGNQPQHF.

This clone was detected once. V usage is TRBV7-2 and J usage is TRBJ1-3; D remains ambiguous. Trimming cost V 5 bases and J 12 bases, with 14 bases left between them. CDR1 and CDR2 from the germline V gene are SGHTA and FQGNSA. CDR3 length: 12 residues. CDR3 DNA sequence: TGTGCCAGCAGCCTGCCAGGTCGGGGCATATATTTT. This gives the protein CASSLPGRGIYF.

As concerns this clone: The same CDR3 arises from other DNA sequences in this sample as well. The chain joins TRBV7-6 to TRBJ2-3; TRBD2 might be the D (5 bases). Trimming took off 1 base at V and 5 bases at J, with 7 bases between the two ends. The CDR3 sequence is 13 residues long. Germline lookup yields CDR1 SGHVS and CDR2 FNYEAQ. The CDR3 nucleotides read TGTGCCAGCAGCTTAGGAGGGAGAGATACGCAGTATTTT. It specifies CASSLGGRDTQYF.

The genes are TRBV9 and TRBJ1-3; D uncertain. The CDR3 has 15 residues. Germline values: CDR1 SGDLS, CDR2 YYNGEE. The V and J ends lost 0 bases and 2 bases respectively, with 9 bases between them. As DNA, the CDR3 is TGTGCCAGCAGCGTAGAGGACGGAACTGGAAACACCATATATTTT. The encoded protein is CASSVEDGTGNTIYF.

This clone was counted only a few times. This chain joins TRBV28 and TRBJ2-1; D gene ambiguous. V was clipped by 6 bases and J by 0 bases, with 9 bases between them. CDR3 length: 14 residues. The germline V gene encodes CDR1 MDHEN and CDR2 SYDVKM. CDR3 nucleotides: TGTGCCAGCAGCGAGGACGGCTCCTACAATGAGCAGTTCTTC. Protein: CASSEDGSYNEQFF.

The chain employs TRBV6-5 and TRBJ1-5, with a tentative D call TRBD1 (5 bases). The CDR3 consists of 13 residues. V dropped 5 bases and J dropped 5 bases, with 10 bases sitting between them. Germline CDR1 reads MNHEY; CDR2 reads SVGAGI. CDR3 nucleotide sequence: TGTGCCAGCAGTGGGGGAAGGGATCAGCCCCAGCATTTT. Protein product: CASSGGRDQPQHF.

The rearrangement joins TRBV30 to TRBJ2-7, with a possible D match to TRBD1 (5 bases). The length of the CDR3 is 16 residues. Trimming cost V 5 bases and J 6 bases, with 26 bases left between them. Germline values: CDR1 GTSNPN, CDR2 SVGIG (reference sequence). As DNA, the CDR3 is TGTGCCTGGTCCCTCCTTCCGGGCAGGGCCTGGGGCGAGCAGTACTTC. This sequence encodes CAWSLLPGRAWGEQYF.

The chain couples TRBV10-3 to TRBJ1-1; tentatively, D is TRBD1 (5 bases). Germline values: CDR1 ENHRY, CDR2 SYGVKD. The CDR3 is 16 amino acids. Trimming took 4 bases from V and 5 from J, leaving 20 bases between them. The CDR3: CAISGGTSQTGTEAFF. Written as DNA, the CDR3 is TGTGCCATCAGTGGGGGGACCTCTCAAACGGGTACTGAAGCTTTCTTT.

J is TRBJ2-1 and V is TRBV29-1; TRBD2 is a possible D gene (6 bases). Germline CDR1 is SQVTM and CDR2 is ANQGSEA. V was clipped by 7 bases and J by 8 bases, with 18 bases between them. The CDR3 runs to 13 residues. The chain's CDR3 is CSGRGWKGDEQFF. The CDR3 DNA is TGCAGCGGTCGGGGGTGGAAGGGAGATGAGCAGTTCTTC.

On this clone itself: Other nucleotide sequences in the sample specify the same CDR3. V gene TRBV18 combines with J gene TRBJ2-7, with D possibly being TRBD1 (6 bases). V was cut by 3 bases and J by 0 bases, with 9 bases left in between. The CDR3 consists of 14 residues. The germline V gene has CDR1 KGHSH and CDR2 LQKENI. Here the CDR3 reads CASSPGTLSYEQYF. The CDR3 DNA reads TGTGCCAGCTCACCGGGGACACTCTCCTACGAGCAGTACTTC.

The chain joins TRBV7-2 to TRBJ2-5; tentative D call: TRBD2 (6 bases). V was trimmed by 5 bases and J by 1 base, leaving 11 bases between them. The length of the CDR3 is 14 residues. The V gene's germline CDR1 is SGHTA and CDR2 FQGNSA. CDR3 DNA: TGTGCCAGCAGCCTGGGACTTACCCAAGAGACCCAGTACTTC. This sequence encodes CASSLGLTQETQYF.

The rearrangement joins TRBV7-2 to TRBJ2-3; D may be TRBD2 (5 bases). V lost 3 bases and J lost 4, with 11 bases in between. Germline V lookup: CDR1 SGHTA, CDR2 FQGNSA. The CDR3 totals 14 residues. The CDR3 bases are TGTGCCAGCAGCTTGGACTCTTGGGCAGATACGCAGTATTTT. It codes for CASSLDSWADTQYF. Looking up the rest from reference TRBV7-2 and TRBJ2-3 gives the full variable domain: GAGVSQSPSNKVTEKGKDVELRCDPISGHTALYWYRQSLGQGLEFLIYFQGNSAPDKSGLPSDRFSAERTGGSVSTLTIQRTQQEDSAVYLCASSLDSWADTQYFGPGTRLTVL.

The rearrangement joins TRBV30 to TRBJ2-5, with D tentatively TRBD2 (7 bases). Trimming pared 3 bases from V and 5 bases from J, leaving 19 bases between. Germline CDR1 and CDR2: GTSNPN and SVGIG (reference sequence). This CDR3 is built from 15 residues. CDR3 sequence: CAWSQHGGRVETQYF. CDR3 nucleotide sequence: TGTGCCTGGAGCCAACACGGGGGGCGAGTGGAGACCCAGTACTTC.

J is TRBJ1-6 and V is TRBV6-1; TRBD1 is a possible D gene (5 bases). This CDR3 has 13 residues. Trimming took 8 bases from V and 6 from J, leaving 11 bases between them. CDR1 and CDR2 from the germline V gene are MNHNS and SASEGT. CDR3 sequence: CASLGTLNSPLHF. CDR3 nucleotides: TGTGCCAGCCTTGGGACTCTTAATTCACCCCTCCACTTT.

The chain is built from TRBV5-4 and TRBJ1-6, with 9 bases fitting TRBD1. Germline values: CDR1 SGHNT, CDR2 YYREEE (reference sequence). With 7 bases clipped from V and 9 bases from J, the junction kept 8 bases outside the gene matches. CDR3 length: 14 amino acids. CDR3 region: CASGRTGVSSPLHF. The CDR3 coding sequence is TGTGCCAGCGGCCGGACAGGGGTTAGTTCACCCCTCCACTTT.

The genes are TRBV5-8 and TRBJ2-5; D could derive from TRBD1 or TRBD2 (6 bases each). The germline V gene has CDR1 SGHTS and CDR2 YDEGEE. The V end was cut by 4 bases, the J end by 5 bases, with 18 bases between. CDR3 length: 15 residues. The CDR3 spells CASSPIGGPVETQYF. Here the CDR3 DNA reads TGTGCCAGCAGCCCGATTGGGGGGCCTGTGGAGACCCAGTACTTC.

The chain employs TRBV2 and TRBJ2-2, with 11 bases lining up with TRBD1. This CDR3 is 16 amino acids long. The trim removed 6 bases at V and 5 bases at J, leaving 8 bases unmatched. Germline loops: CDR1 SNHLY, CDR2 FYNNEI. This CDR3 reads CASRLPGTGGTGELFF. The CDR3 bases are TGTGCCAGCAGATTACCCGGGACAGGGGGTACCGGGGAGCTGTTTTTT.